Below, 25 T cell receptor beta chains from the same sample are listed, as sequenced in a study of T-cell reconstitution after alpha-beta-depleted transplantation in children. Unique molecular identifiers were incorporated when the TCRbeta library was constructed. TCRdb independently ran MiXCR on the PCR reads; one entry per CDR3 protein. The repertoire holds nearly 550,000 distinct CDR3 sequences, with approximately 20% as singletons. The sequences come from PBMCs from the stem cell graft donor, collected from the stem cell graft. The receptors were sampled from a human donor who donated a stem cell graft to a child with acute lymphoblastic leukemia.

The table lists this clonotype with a few counts. CDR3 sequence (DNA): TGTGCCAGCTCACTATGGGACTCCGGAATGGGCACTGAAGCTTTCTTT. Translating it yields CASSLWDSGMGTEAFF. The V gene is TRBV18, the J gene TRBJ1-1; D might be TRBD1 (5 bases). Trimming stripped 4 bases from V and 4 bases from J, with 19 bases between. Germline V lookup: CDR1 KGHSH, CDR2 LQKENI. CDR3 length: 16 residues. Based on the CDR3 plus reference TRBV18 and TRBJ1-1, the full variable domain is NAGVMQNPRHLVRRRGQEARLRCSPMKGHSHVYWYRQLPEEGLKFMVYLQKENIIDESGMPKERFSAEFPKEGPSILRIQQVVRGDSAAYFCASSLWDSGMGTEAFFGQGTRLTVV.

There are a few counts of this clonotype. The V call is TRBV5-1, the J call TRBJ2-3; D possibly corresponds to TRBD2 (6 bases). Between the trimmed V and J ends, which lost 4 bases and 6 bases, there was a span of 15 bases. The CDR3 is made up of 14 amino acids. Germline V lookup: CDR1 SGHRS, CDR2 YFSETQ. This CDR3 reads CASSQRSLADTQYF. The CDR3, as DNA: TGCGCCAGCAGCCAGCGATCTCTAGCGGATACGCAGTATTTT.

The chain joins TRBV27 to TRBJ1-2; 10 bases line up with TRBD1. J was trimmed by 3 bases and V by 5 bases; bases with no gene match: 6. The V gene's germline CDR1 is MNHEY and CDR2 SMNVEV (reference sequence). The CDR3 length is 15 residues. The CDR3 reads CASSPRTGGYYGYTF. DNA of the CDR3: TGTGCCAGCAGTCCCCGGACAGGGGGATACTATGGCTACACCTTC.

The sample holds a few counts of this clonotype. V is TRBV5-1 and J is TRBJ2-7, with unresolved D. Trimming stripped 3 bases from V and 2 bases from J, with 9 bases between. Germline lookup yields CDR1 SGHRS and CDR2 YFSETQ. This CDR3 is built from 13 residues. CDR3 amino acids: CASSYDGAYEQYF. In DNA form, the CDR3 reads TGCGCCAGCAGCTATGACGGAGCCTACGAGCAGTACTTC.

The chain uses TRBV25-1 and TRBJ1-3, with D possibly matching TRBD1 (5 bases). The CDR3 is made up of 15 amino acids. V shed 7 bases and J shed 5 bases, with 18 bases lying between them. Germline assignment: CDR1 MGHDK and CDR2 SYGVNS. CDR3 sequence (DNA): TGTGCCAGCAATGCCAGGGACTCACCTAGAAACACCATATATTTT. Translated: CASNARDSPRNTIYF.

This sequence joins TRBV7-9 and TRBJ1-1, with D unresolved. The V gene's germline CDR1 is SEHNR and CDR2 FQNEAQ (reference sequence). This CDR3 is built from 13 residues. V was trimmed by 5 bases and J by 5 bases, leaving 12 bases between them. CDR3 bases: TGTGCCAGCAGCACCGCGGCGGGGACTGAAGCTTTCTTT. It yields the protein CASSTAAGTEAFF. Together with reference TRBV7-9 and TRBJ1-1, the CDR3 gives the full variable domain: DTGVSQNPRHKITKRGQNVTFRCDPISEHNRLYWYRQTLGQGPEFLTYFQNEAQLEKSRLLSDRFSAERPKGSFSTLEIQRTEQGDSAMYLCASSTAAGTEAFFGQGTRLTVV.

The V gene is TRBV5-1, the J gene TRBJ1-1; D unclear. Germline assignment: CDR1 SGHRS and CDR2 YFSETQ. V lost 4 bases to trimming and J lost 1 base, with 17 bases between them. The CDR3 runs 16 residues. Written as DNA, the CDR3 is TGCGCCAGCAGCGACGACCTTATCGCGGGGAACACTGAAGCTTTCTTT. It encodes CASSDDLIAGNTEAFF. Variable domain in full (rest from reference TRBV5-1 and TRBJ1-1): KAGVTQTPRYLIKTRGQQVTLSCSPISGHRSVSWYQQTPGQGLQFLFEYFSETQRNKGNFPGRFSGRQFSNSRSEMNVSTLELGDSALYLCASSDDLIAGNTEAFFGQGTRLTVV.

There are a few counts of this clonotype. The chain recombines TRBV4-2 with TRBJ2-6; D is undetermined. This CDR3 contains 17 residues. Germline-derived CDR1 and CDR2 are LGHNA and YNFKEQ. With 0 bases removed from V and 3 bases from J, the gap between germline ends came to 12 bases. CDR3 region: CASSQDRVGYGANVLTF. The DNA for the CDR3 is TGTGCCAGCAGCCAAGATAGGGTCGGTTATGGGGCCAACGTCCTGACTTTC.

This clonotype has just a few counts. This sequence joins TRBV7-2 and TRBJ2-7, with 14 bases aligning to TRBD2. V trimming: 7 bases; J trimming: 3 bases; junction bases outside the gene matches: 8. From germline, CDR1 is SGHTA and CDR2 FQGNSA. The CDR3 has 16 residues. CDR3 amino acids: CASIQPGTSGSYEQYF. CDR3 in DNA: TGTGCCAGCATACAACCCGGGACTAGCGGGAGCTACGAGCAGTACTTC.

This clonotype has only a few counts. The V call is TRBV7-2, the J call TRBJ1-2; a weak D match, TRBD1 (5 bases). V dropped 6 bases and J dropped 1 base, with 12 bases sitting between them. The CDR3 totals 14 residues. Germline CDR1 reads SGHTA; CDR2 reads FQGNSA. CDR3 residues: CASRHRFFNYGYTF. DNA for the CDR3: TGTGCCAGCAGGCACAGGTTCTTTAACTATGGCTACACCTTC.

The V gene is TRBV5-1, the J gene TRBJ1-4; D is unclear. V dropped 5 bases and J dropped 0 bases, with 17 bases sitting between them. The CDR3 is made up of 17 amino acids. The germline CDR1 and CDR2 sequences are SGHRS and YFSETQ. The CDR3 sequence: CASRIGSEGSTNEKLFF. CDR3 coding DNA: TGCGCCAGCAGGATCGGCTCAGAAGGGTCAACTAATGAAAAACTGTTTTTT.

This chain joins TRBV5-1 and TRBJ2-3; D unresolved. Per the germline V gene, CDR1 is SGHRS and CDR2 is YFSETQ. V was clipped by 2 bases and J by 0 bases, with 7 bases between them. The length of the CDR3 is 14 residues. This CDR3 reads CASSFTTSTDTQYF. Here the CDR3 DNA reads TGCGCCAGCAGCTTTACGACTAGCACAGATACGCAGTATTTT.

This chain uses TRBV4-1 with TRBJ1-5, with 8 nucleotides matching TRBD1. The V gene end was trimmed by 4 bases and the J gene end by 7 bases; junction bases not matched to a gene: 12. The germline V gene has CDR1 MGHRA and CDR2 YSYEKL. There are 16 residues in the CDR3. In DNA, the CDR3 is TGCGCCAGCAGCCGGACCGGACAGGGCGATTACCAGCCCCAGCATTTT. Protein sequence: CASSRTGQGDYQPQHF.

This clonotype showed up just a few times. Here the CDR3 reads CAISARTSGTYEQYF. The CDR3 DNA is TGTGCCATCAGTGCCAGGACTAGCGGTACCTACGAGCAGTACTTC. This rearrangement joins TRBV10-3 to TRBJ2-7; the match to TRBD2 covers 10 bases. The CDR3 runs to 15 residues. Germline V gene data show CDR1 as ENHRY and CDR2 as SYGVKD. V shed 4 bases and J 2 bases; nucleotides not matched to a gene: 5.

The rearrangement links TRBV29-1 to TRBJ2-3; D unclear. V dropped 5 bases and J dropped 4 bases, with 10 bases sitting between them. The CDR3 is 12 residues long. Germline lookup yields CDR1 SQVTM and CDR2 ANQGSEA. In DNA form, the CDR3 reads TGCAGCGTTTTGTCAGGCTCAGATACGCAGTATTTT. Its protein is CSVLSGSDTQYF.

A few counts support this clonotype. CDR3 sequence reads: CSARDPFLLAGVYEQYF. CDR3 DNA: TGCAGTGCTAGAGATCCTTTCCTTCTAGCGGGAGTCTACGAGCAGTACTTC. The genes are TRBV20-1 and TRBJ2-7, with 10 bases matching TRBD2. From germline, CDR1 is DFQATT and CDR2 SNEGSKA (reference sequence). CDR3 size: 17 residues. J was trimmed by 3 bases and V by 0 bases; bases with no gene match: 11.

V usage is TRBV29-1 and J usage is TRBJ2-1; 11 nucleotides align to TRBD1. The CDR3 consists of 13 residues. The V segment lost 3 bases and the J segment 12 bases; nucleotides outside the gene matches: 7. Germline V gene lookup returns CDR1 SQVTM and CDR2 ANQGSEA. The CDR3 loop reads CSVDGTGGSGQFF. Written as DNA, the CDR3 is TGCAGCGTTGATGGGACAGGGGGATCCGGGCAGTTCTTC.

V gene TRBV29-1 combines with J gene TRBJ1-2, with 8 bases identical to TRBD1. Per germline, CDR1 SQVTM and CDR2 ANQGSEA. V lost 1 base, J lost 14 bases, and 9 bases stayed unmatched. This CDR3 is 12 amino acids long. CDR3 nucleotide sequence: TGCAGCGTTGAAGGACAGGGGCCGGCGGGTACCTTC. Translated, it gives CSVEGQGPAGTF.

This clonotype came up a few times. The chain combines TRBV4-1 with TRBJ2-5; perhaps TRBD2 as D (6 bases). This CDR3 comprises 15 residues. Trimming stripped 8 bases from V and 2 bases from J, with 18 bases between. Germline values: CDR1 MGHRA, CDR2 YSYEKL. CDR3 nucleotide sequence: TGCGCCAGCGCTCAACTGGGGCGGGGACAAGAGACCCAGTACTTC. Protein: CASAQLGRGQETQYF.

This clonotype was recorded once. This chain uses TRBV25-1 with TRBJ2-3; TRBD2 matches 11 bases. There are 16 residues in the CDR3. In germline, CDR1 is MGHDK, CDR2 SYGVNS. V gave up 3 bases and J gave up 3 bases; unmatched junction bases: 5. The DNA of the CDR3 is TGTGCCAGCAGTGATCCACTAGCGGGAGAGACAGATACGCAGTATTTT. This sequence encodes CASSDPLAGETDTQYF.

This clonotype was counted only a few times. The rearrangement links TRBV5-6 to TRBJ2-3; D might be TRBD1 (5 bases). The CDR3 length is 13 residues. Looked up from germline, CDR1 is SGHDT and CDR2 is YYEEEE. The ends were cut back, 2 bases at V and 5 bases at J, with 9 bases in the middle. Written as DNA, the CDR3 is TGTGCCAGCAGCTTCAACAGGATAGATACGCAGTATTTT. It yields the protein CASSFNRIDTQYF.

J is TRBJ2-7 and V is TRBV7-3; possibly TRBD2 for D (6 bases). The V end was cut by 1 base, the J end by 4 bases, with 14 bases between. Germline V gene sequence: CDR1 SGHTA, CDR2 FQGTGA. The CDR3 is made up of 15 amino acids. The CDR3, as DNA: TGTGCCAGCAGCTTAAATGAGGGACTGGCTTACGAGCAGTACTTC. This codes for CASSLNEGLAYEQYF. The full variable domain, its missing parts supplied by reference TRBV7-3 and TRBJ2-7, is GAGVSQTPSNKVTEKGKYVELRCDPISGHTALYWYRQSLGQGPEFLIYFQGTGAADDSGLPNDRFFAVRPEGSVSTLKIQRTERGDSAVYLCASSLNEGLAYEQYFGPGTRLTVT.

The rearrangement joins TRBV20-1 to TRBJ2-7; 9 positions agree with TRBD2. Germline-derived CDR1 and CDR2 are DFQATT and SNEGSKA (reference sequence). The CDR3 covers 15 residues. Trimming cost V 0 bases and J 4 bases; bases outside gene matches: 7. The CDR3, as DNA: TGCAGTGCTAGAGAAGGACTAGCGCCGAGGTACGAGCAGTACTTC. Residues: CSAREGLAPRYEQYF.

This clonotype was seen a few times. J is TRBJ2-5 and V is TRBV7-2; no definite D call. The CDR3 sequence is 14 residues long. Germline lookup yields CDR1 SGHTA and CDR2 FQGNSA. V was pared by 1 base and J by 7 bases, with 13 bases between. Written as DNA, the CDR3 is TGTGCCAGCAGCTTAGATTCAGCCTCGGGGACCCAGTACTTC. This sequence encodes CASSLDSASGTQYF.

Only a few counts were recorded for this clonotype. This chain uses TRBV5-1 with TRBJ1-1; TRBD1 agrees at 9 bases. V was pared by 0 bases and J by 7 bases, with 7 bases of the junction left unmatched. Germline lookup yields CDR1 SGHRS and CDR2 YFSETQ. This CDR3 spans 15 amino acids. The CDR3 here is CASSLEGQGWGEAFF. In nucleotides, the CDR3 is TGCGCCAGCAGCTTGGAGGGACAGGGTTGGGGTGAAGCTTTCTTT.